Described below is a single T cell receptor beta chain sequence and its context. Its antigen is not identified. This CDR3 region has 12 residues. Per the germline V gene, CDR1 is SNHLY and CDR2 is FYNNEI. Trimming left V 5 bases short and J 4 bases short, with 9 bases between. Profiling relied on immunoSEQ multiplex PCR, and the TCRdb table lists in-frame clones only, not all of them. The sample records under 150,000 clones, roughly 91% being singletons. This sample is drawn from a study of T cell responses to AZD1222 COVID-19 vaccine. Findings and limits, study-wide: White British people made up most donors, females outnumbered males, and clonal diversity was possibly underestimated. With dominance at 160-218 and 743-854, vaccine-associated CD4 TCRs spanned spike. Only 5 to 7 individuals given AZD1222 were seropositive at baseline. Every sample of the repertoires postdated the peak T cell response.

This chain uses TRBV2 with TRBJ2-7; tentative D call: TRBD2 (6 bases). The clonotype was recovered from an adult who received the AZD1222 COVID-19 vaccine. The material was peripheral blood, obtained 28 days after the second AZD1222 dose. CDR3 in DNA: TGTGCCAGCAGTATTGGGACTTACGAGCAGTACTTC. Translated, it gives CASSIGTYEQYF.